This passage covers 5 T cell receptor beta chains from one sample sequenced in a study of spatial heterogeneity in lung cancer. TCRdb reprocessed the 5' RACE reads via MiXCR and lists one record per CDR3 protein. The sample holds 10,000 or so distinct CDR3 sequences; approximately 12% are singletons and the top ten take around 13%. These receptors' antigens are unknown. Broader study findings: For expanded intratumoral alpha and beta TCRs, counts tracked tumor mutation counts.

The time point was: sample taken at primary tumor resection. The starting material was lung tumor tissue, obtained at surgery. These receptors were obtained from a female donor with early-stage non-small cell lung cancer.

This clonotype is categorized as medium-sized. The chain recombines TRBV11-1 with TRBJ2-3; a possible D gene is TRBD2 (5 bases). V lost 0 bases and J 0 bases, leaving 7 bases between the germline ends. Germline assignment: CDR1 SGHAT and CDR2 FQDESV (reference sequence). The length of the CDR3 is 15 residues. CDR3 sequence reads: CASSLARASTDTQYF. The DNA of the CDR3 is TGTGCCAGCAGCTTAGCGCGGGCTAGCACAGATACGCAGTATTTT.

The sample holds many counts of this clonotype. The chain recombines TRBV4-1 with TRBJ2-7; D is perhaps TRBD2 (7 bases). The CDR3 covers 14 residues. The germline V gene encodes CDR1 MGHRA and CDR2 YSYEKL. V lost 4 bases and J lost 4, with 14 bases in between. The CDR3 reads CASSLVEGGYEQYF. The DNA for the CDR3 is TGCGCCAGCAGCCTCGTGGAGGGGGGGTACGAGCAGTACTTC.

In this sample, this clonotype is medium-sized. The rearrangement links TRBV6-1 to TRBJ2-3; possibly TRBD1 for D (5 bases). The CDR3 is 13 amino acids. V was shortened by 4 bases and J by 2 bases, with 7 bases between the two germline ends. CDR1 MNHNS and CDR2 SASEGT come from the germline V gene. The CDR3 coding sequence is TGTGCCAGCAGTGGACAGCTCACAGATACGCAGTATTTT. This gives the protein CASSGQLTDTQYF.

By share, this clonotype ranks as medium-sized (0.01 to 0.1%). The chain uses TRBV10-3 and TRBJ1-5; no definite D call. V lost 3 bases, J lost 5 bases, and 5 bases lay in between. Germline values: CDR1 ENHRY, CDR2 SYGVKD. This CDR3 has 12 amino acids. The DNA for the CDR3 is TGTGCCATCAGTGACCCCGATCAGCCCCAGCATTTT. Translation: CAISDPDQPQHF.

This clonotype showed up just once. The gene calls are TRBV2 and TRBJ2-2; TRBD1 or TRBD2 may be the D gene (5 bases each). CDR3 length: 13 residues. With 0 bases removed from V and 6 bases from J, the gap between germline ends came to 5 bases. CDR1 is SNHLY, CDR2 FYNNEI, per germline. CDR3 loop: CASSEAGAGELFF. The CDR3 DNA reads TGTGCCAGCAGTGAAGCGGGGGCCGGGGAGCTGTTTTTT. The full variable domain, rest sourced from reference TRBV2 and TRBJ2-2, is EPEVTQTPSHQVTQMGQEVILRCVPISNHLYFYWYRQILGQKVEFLVSFYNNEISEKSEIFDDQFSVERPDGSNFTLKIRSTKLEDSAMYFCASSEAGAGELFFGEGSRLTVL.